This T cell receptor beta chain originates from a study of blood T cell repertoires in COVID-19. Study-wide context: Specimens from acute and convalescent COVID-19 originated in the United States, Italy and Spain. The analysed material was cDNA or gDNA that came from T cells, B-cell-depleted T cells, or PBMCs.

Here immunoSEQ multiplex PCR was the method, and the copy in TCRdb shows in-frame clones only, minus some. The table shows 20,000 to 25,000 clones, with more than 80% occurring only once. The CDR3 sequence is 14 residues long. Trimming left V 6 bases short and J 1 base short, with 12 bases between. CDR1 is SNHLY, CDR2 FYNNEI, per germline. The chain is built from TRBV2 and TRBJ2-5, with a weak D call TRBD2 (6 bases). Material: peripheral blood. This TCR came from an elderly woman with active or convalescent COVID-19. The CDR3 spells CASSLRGIQETQYF. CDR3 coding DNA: TGTGCCAGCAGCCTCCGCGGGATCCAAGAGACCCAGTACTTC.